Listed here are 14 T cell receptor beta chains from one sample, sequenced in a study of cytomegalovirus exposure and HLA in healthy donors. PCR was performed using 60 Vbeta and 13 Jbeta primers. Profiling relied on immunoSEQ multiplex PCR, and the TCRdb table lists in-frame clones only, not all of them. The sample holds 170,000 or so clones, more than 80% seen once. Sequenced material: PBMCs. Receptors originate from a man in his late teens or twenties in good health and CMV-seronegative.

This rearrangement joins TRBV4-2 to TRBJ2-7; the D gene is possibly TRBD2 (6 bases). Germline assignment: CDR1 LGHNA and CDR2 YNFKEQ. The V and J ends lost 1 base and 3 bases respectively, with 13 bases between them. The CDR3 runs 15 residues. For the CDR3, the DNA is TGTGCCAGCAGCCAAGCCGCTAGCGCCGACTACGAGCAGTACTTC. Translated, it gives CASSQAASADYEQYF.

The chain joins TRBV6-5 to TRBJ2-7; 8 nucleotides line up with TRBD2. V lost 4 bases to trimming and J lost 2 bases; unmatched junction nucleotides: 10. CDR1 is MNHEY and CDR2 is SVGAGI in the germline V gene. This CDR3 is 16 amino acids long. CDR3: CASSFTGGTTPYEQYF. The CDR3 DNA reads TGTGCCAGCAGTTTCACGGGGGGGACAACCCCCTACGAGCAGTACTTC.

The chain combines TRBV21-1 with TRBJ2-1; the table's D call TRBD1 went unverified against the DNA. TRBV21-1 is tagged as a pseudogene. The CDR3 has 16 amino acids. The CDR3 nucleotides are TGTGCCAGCAGCAAAAAGTCGAGACAGGGGGACAATGAGCAGTTCTTC. This sequence encodes CASSKKSRQGDNEQFF.

V is TRBV4-1 and J is TRBJ2-7; 7 bases match TRBD2. The CDR3 is 14 residues long. CDR1 MGHRA and CDR2 YSYEKL come from the germline V gene. The V segment lost 0 bases and the J segment 6 bases; nucleotides outside the gene matches: 5. CDR3 DNA: TGCGCCAGCAGCCAAGATAGCGGGTTCCCCGAGCAGTACTTC. Its protein is CASSQDSGFPEQYF.

The chain links TRBV7-9 to TRBJ1-5; TRBD1 matches at 9 bases. The junction had 8 bases not matched to a gene; V was cut back by 5 bases and J by 6 bases. Germline CDR1 and CDR2: SEHNR and FQNEAQ (reference sequence). The CDR3 is 15 residues long. The CDR3 is CASSLNTGGLQPQHF. The CDR3 coding sequence is TGTGCCAGCAGCCTCAACACAGGGGGCCTTCAGCCCCAGCATTTT.

The genes are TRBV18 and TRBJ1-1; TRBD1 is a possible D gene (5 bases). The CDR3 has 14 residues. CDR1 is KGHSH and CDR2 is LQKENI in the germline V gene. Trimming took off 3 bases at V and 1 base at J, with 9 bases between the two ends. The CDR3 sequence: CASSPMTANTEAFF. The CDR3 DNA is TGTGCCAGCTCACCTATGACAGCGAACACTGAAGCTTTCTTT.

This chain links TRBV5-1 with TRBJ2-1; 12 nucleotides match TRBD2. This CDR3 is 17 amino acids long. The ends lost 1 base at V and 3 bases at J; junction bases unmatched: 5. Germline-derived CDR1 and CDR2 are SGHRS and YFSETQ. The CDR3 region is CASSLKEGLAGYNEQFF. DNA of the CDR3: TGCGCCAGCAGCTTGAAGGAGGGACTAGCGGGCTACAATGAGCAGTTCTTC.

This rearrangement joins TRBV4-2 to TRBJ1-4, with D maybe TRBD1 (5 bases). CDR3 length: 17 residues. Germline V gene lookup returns CDR1 LGHNA and CDR2 YNFKEQ. The germline V and J ends were trimmed by 0 bases and 7 bases, with 18 bases remaining between them. CDR3 sequence (DNA): TGTGCCAGCAGCCAAGAGCCTATGGTGTCGGGGGTTGAAAAACTGTTTTTT. Its translation: CASSQEPMVSGVEKLFF.

The chain has TRBV27 and TRBJ2-1, with 9 bases matching TRBD2. Germline-derived CDR1 and CDR2 are MNHEY and SMNVEV (reference sequence). J was trimmed by 3 bases and V by 6 bases; bases with no gene match: 9. The CDR3 has 16 residues. The CDR3: CASSHSGTSSYNEQFF. CDR3 nucleotide sequence: TGTGCCAGCAGCCATTCCGGGACTAGCAGCTACAATGAGCAGTTCTTC.

J is TRBJ2-1 and V is TRBV11-3; tentative D call: TRBD1 (5 bases). The germline CDR1 and CDR2 sequences are SGHNT and YENEEA. CDR3 length: 16 amino acids. Trimming pared 3 bases from V and 8 bases from J, leaving 20 bases between. CDR3: CASSFDSAILGDEQFF. CDR3 sequence (DNA): TGTGCCAGCAGCTTTGATAGTGCCATTCTAGGGGATGAGCAGTTCTTC.

This clone has only a few counts. The chain employs TRBV9 and TRBJ2-2; the match to TRBD1 covers 9 bases. This CDR3 is 16 amino acids long. V shed 0 bases and J 7 bases; nucleotides not matched to a gene: 7. CDR1 and CDR2 (germline): SGDLS, YYNGEE. CDR3 sequence: CASSVGWDRDIGELFF. CDR3 DNA: TGTGCCAGCAGCGTAGGGTGGGACAGGGACATCGGGGAGCTGTTTTTT.

The chain is built from TRBV4-1 and TRBJ2-3; D gene unclear. CDR1 and CDR2 from the germline V gene are MGHRA and YSYEKL. The length of the CDR3 is 15 residues. V dropped 1 base and J dropped 1 base, with 9 bases sitting between them. The CDR3 sequence is CASSQGDIGTDTQYF. The DNA of the CDR3 is TGCGCCAGCAGCCAAGGAGATATAGGCACAGATACGCAGTATTTT.

The V gene is TRBV25-1, the J gene TRBJ1-1; D unresolved. Trimming pared 8 bases from V and 5 bases from J, leaving 18 bases between. Germline assignment: CDR1 MGHDK and CDR2 SYGVNS. This CDR3 region has 14 residues. The CDR3 nucleotides read TGTGCCAGCTCCACTTCTACCGTAGATACTGAAGCTTTCTTT. Translated, it gives CASSTSTVDTEAFF.

J is TRBJ2-7 and V is TRBV28, with D possibly being TRBD1 (6 bases). CDR1 and CDR2 from the germline V gene are MDHEN and SYDVKM. There are 12 residues in the CDR3. The germline V and J ends were trimmed by 10 bases and 2 bases, with 12 bases remaining between them. The CDR3 reads CATGAGAYEQYF. CDR3 bases: TGTGCCACCGGGGCAGGGGCCTACGAGCAGTACTTC.